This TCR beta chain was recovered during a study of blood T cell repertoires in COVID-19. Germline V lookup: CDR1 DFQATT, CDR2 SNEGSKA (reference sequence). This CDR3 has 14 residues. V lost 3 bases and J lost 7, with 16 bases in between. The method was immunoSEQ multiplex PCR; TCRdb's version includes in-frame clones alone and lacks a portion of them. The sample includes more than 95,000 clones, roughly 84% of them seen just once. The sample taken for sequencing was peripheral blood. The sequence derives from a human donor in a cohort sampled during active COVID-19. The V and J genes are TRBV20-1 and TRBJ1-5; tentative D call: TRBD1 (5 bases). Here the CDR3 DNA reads TGCAGTGCTAGTAAGGGGATCGATGGACAGCCCCAGCATTTT. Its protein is CSASKGIDGQPQHF.